The next 9 T cell receptor beta chains were all read from a single sample in a study of CD8 T cells in ankylosing spondylitis. Points from the study as a whole: In ankylosing spondylitis blood, a motif of roughly eight highly homologous TCR beta variants appeared characteristic.

MiXCR was run by TCRdb on the 5' RACE reads, yielding one entry per CDR3 protein. The repertoire holds 450,000 to 550,000 distinct CDR3 sequences, with under 5.5% as singletons. Antigens for these TCRs are unknown. The sample comprised blood, either unsorted or a sorted T cell fraction (not recorded which). The receptor source for this set is a male donor with ankylosing spondylitis.

This clonotype was picked up many times. At one of its ends the junction is not consistent with the germline gene, which may arise from a read error. The chain uses TRBV7-7 and TRBJ1-5; TRBD1 might be the D (6 bases). This CDR3 contains 13 residues. In germline, CDR1 is SSHAT, CDR2 FNYEAQ (reference sequence). The CDR3 DNA reads TGTGCTAGCAGGGGCCCCAGCAATCAGCCCCAGCATTTT. Amino acids: CASRGPSNQPQHF.

This clonotype was recorded at least ten times. The V gene is TRBV20-1, the J gene TRBJ2-1; D might be TRBD2 (6 bases). Trimming left V 0 bases short and J 10 bases short, with 16 bases between. Germline values: CDR1 DFQATT, CDR2 SNEGSKA (reference sequence). This CDR3 is 14 amino acids long. The CDR3 DNA sequence: TGCAGTGCTAGAGATCTGCCTAGCGACGGGGAGCAGTTCTTC. Amino acids: CSARDLPSDGEQFF.

This clonotype has a count of ten or more. V usage is TRBV11-2 and J usage is TRBJ1-3; D is perhaps TRBD1 (5 bases). V gave up 5 bases and J gave up 9 bases, with 14 bases separating them. The CDR3 sequence is 13 residues long. Germline loops: CDR1 SGHAT, CDR2 FQNNGV. CDR3 nucleotides: TGTGCCAGCAGCCCGGGACCGGTGGTCACCATATATTTT. Translation gives CASSPGPVVTIYF.

This clonotype was seen many times. The rearrangement uses TRBV20-1 and TRBJ2-5; 7 bases are shared with TRBD2. Trimming removed 6 bases from V and 4 bases from J; junction bases left unmatched: 20. The CDR3 is 17 amino acids. Germline V gives CDR1 DFQATT, CDR2 SNEGSKA (reference sequence). CDR3 sequence: CSALKSHLGERGETQYF. CDR3 coding DNA: TGCAGTGCCTTAAAATCCCACCTGGGGGAGCGGGGAGAGACCCAGTACTTC.

This clonotype showed up many times. The genes are TRBV20-1 and TRBJ1-5, with D perhaps matching TRBD1 (6 bases). V was clipped by 3 bases and J by 4 bases, with 16 bases between them. The length of the CDR3 is 15 residues. Germline V CDR1 and CDR2: DFQATT, SNEGSKA (reference sequence). The CDR3 coding sequence is TGCAGTGCTAGCCCCAGGGGAGGTGGTAATCAGCCCCAGCATTTT. The encoded protein is CSASPRGGGNQPQHF.

V is TRBV24-1 and J is TRBJ2-6; TRBD1 or TRBD2 may be the D gene (5 bases each). V gave up 3 bases and J gave up 4 bases, with 15 bases separating them. The CDR3 has 17 amino acids. Germline CDR1 is KGHDR and CDR2 is SFDVKD. The CDR3 reads CATSDPPPGTGANVLTF. Written as DNA, the CDR3 is TGTGCCACCAGTGATCCGCCCCCAGGGACCGGGGCCAACGTCCTGACTTTC.

This sequence joins TRBV9 and TRBJ1-3; unclear D gene. The CDR3 extends over 16 amino acids. Between the trimmed V and J ends, which lost 3 bases and 2 bases, there was a span of 15 bases. Germline loops: CDR1 SGDLS, CDR2 YYNGEE. The CDR3 bases are TGTGCCAGCAGCGACCGGTCTGGGAAGGCTGGAAACACCATATATTTT. It translates to CASSDRSGKAGNTIYF.

This chain joins TRBV4-3 and TRBJ2-7; 11 bases are shared with TRBD2. This CDR3 has 17 amino acids. The J segment lost 4 bases and the V segment lost 3 bases, leaving 11 bases of the junction unmatched. The germline V gene has CDR1 LGHNA and CDR2 YSLEER. As DNA, the CDR3 is TGCGCCAGCAGCCAGGCACTAGCGGGAGACCTCTTTTACGAGCAGTACTTC. It is translated as CASSQALAGDLFYEQYF.

The V gene is TRBV6-1, the J gene TRBJ2-7; possible D gene TRBD2, 6 bases. Trimming took 3 bases from V and 2 from J, leaving 11 bases between them. Germline V gene data show CDR1 as MNHNS and CDR2 as SASEGT. The CDR3 is 14 residues long. CDR3 residues: CASSEEGGAYEQYF. Written as DNA, the CDR3 is TGTGCCAGCAGTGAGGAGGGAGGTGCCTACGAGCAGTACTTC.